The 28 T cell receptor beta chains in this list originate from one sample, sequenced in a study of cytomegalovirus exposure and HLA in healthy donors. Primers included in the PCR were 60 Vbeta and 13 Jbeta primers. Measured with immunoSEQ multiplex PCR; TCRdb has only the in-frame clones, and not every one. The sample consists of around 140,000 clones, 75% of them appearing once. The sequenced sample consisted of PBMCs. These receptors were taken from a young man in good health and CMV-seronegative.

CDR3 nucleotide sequence: TGTGCCAGCAGTGCCGGGACAGACTATGGCTACACCTTC. Translation gives CASSAGTDYGYTF. The rearrangement uses TRBV28 and TRBJ1-2; TRBD1 matches at 7 bases. The germline CDR1 and CDR2 sequences are MDHEN and SYDVKM. The length of the CDR3 is 13 residues. V was clipped by 5 bases and J by 3 bases; unmatched bases: 3.

This chain links TRBV9 with TRBJ2-1; the match to TRBD2 covers 8 bases. V shed 0 bases, J shed 2 bases, and the junction held 7 bases outside the gene matches. CDR3 size: 17 residues. Germline V gene sequence: CDR1 SGDLS, CDR2 YYNGEE. The CDR3 reads CASSVGTAGGPYNEQFF. In DNA, the CDR3 is TGTGCCAGCAGCGTAGGGACGGCGGGGGGCCCCTACAATGAGCAGTTCTTC.

This chain links TRBV2 with TRBJ1-2, with 7 bases lining up with TRBD1. Germline trimming cut 6 bases from V and 4 bases from J; bases unmatched to any gene: 8. The germline gives CDR1 SNHLY, CDR2 FYNNEI. This CDR3 comprises 14 residues. The CDR3 spells CASSNRGRGYGYTF. For the CDR3, the DNA is TGTGCCAGCAGCAACAGGGGTAGAGGCTATGGCTACACCTTC.

This clone has a handful of counts. The chain combines TRBV5-1 with TRBJ1-2; TRBD1 agrees at 7 bases. CDR1 is SGHRS, CDR2 YFSETQ, per germline. V shed 3 bases, J shed 4 bases, and the junction held 6 bases outside the gene matches. The CDR3 is made up of 14 amino acids. The CDR3 DNA reads as TGCGCCAGCAGCTCGGACAGGTGGGGCTATGGCTACACCTTC. Its protein is CASSSDRWGYGYTF.

This chain joins TRBV5-1 and TRBJ2-1; 7 bases align to TRBD2. The CDR3 loop spans 15 amino acids. Losses at the gene ends were 0 bases for V and 6 bases for J; bases not matched to a gene: 6. Germline CDR1 SGHRS, CDR2 YFSETQ. The CDR3 spells CASSLAGGGRNEQFF. In nucleotides, the CDR3 is TGCGCCAGCAGCTTGGCGGGGGGAGGTCGCAATGAGCAGTTCTTC.

By sample share, this clone is medium-sized. The chain uses TRBV5-6 and TRBJ1-1; the D gene is possibly TRBD1 (6 bases). CDR1 is SGHDT and CDR2 is YYEEEE in the germline V gene. This CDR3 has 14 residues. Trimming shortened V by 5 bases and J by 4 bases, and 15 bases separated the two germline ends. In DNA, the CDR3 is TGTGCCAGCAGGTCAAACAGGGCTGGCACTGAAGCTTTCTTT. Encoded protein: CASRSNRAGTEAFF.

The chain joins TRBV5-1 to TRBJ2-1; 12 bases align to TRBD2. The CDR3 consists of 17 residues. CDR1 SGHRS and CDR2 YFSETQ come from the germline V gene. With V trimmed by 1 base and J by 3 bases, 5 bases remained unmatched. In DNA form, the CDR3 reads TGCGCCAGCAGCTTGCGGGCTAGCGGGGGGGTCTACAATGAGCAGTTCTTC. Translation gives CASSLRASGGVYNEQFF.

This chain joins TRBV6-5 and TRBJ2-7, with 7 nucleotides matching TRBD2. The trim removed 7 bases at V and 3 bases at J, leaving 6 bases unmatched. The CDR3 has 13 amino acids. Germline V gives CDR1 MNHEY, CDR2 SVGAGI. The DNA for the CDR3 is TGTGCCAGCACGACGGGGGGAGGCTACGAGCAGTACTTC. Translation: CASTTGGGYEQYF.

The chain is built from TRBV7-2 and TRBJ2-2, with TRBD1 as a possible D gene (6 bases). V was cut by 5 bases and J by 7 bases, with 17 bases left in between. The CDR3 has 15 amino acids. From germline, CDR1 is SGHTA and CDR2 FQGNSA. The CDR3 here is CASSRQVGQSGELFF. In DNA form, the CDR3 reads TGTGCCAGCAGCCGACAGGTGGGCCAAAGCGGGGAGCTGTTTTTT.

The chain carries TRBV30 and TRBJ2-5; TRBD2 matches at 11 bases. There are 15 residues in the CDR3. The germline V gene encodes CDR1 GTSNPN and CDR2 SVGIG (reference sequence). J was trimmed by 2 bases and V by 4 bases; bases with no gene match: 6. The CDR3 sequence is CAWNHVAGGQETQYF. The CDR3 DNA follows: TGTGCCTGGAACCACGTAGCGGGGGGGCAAGAGACCCAGTACTTC.

The chain joins TRBV27 to TRBJ1-3, with D possibly being TRBD1 (6 bases). The CDR3 contains 14 residues. V lost 6 bases and J 1 base, leaving 10 bases between the germline ends. The germline V gene has CDR1 MNHEY and CDR2 SMNVEV (reference sequence). For the CDR3, the DNA is TGTGCCAGCAGCTCAGGGGTGTCTGGAAACACCATATATTTT. Its translation: CASSSGVSGNTIYF.

The rearrangement links TRBV25-1 to TRBJ1-2, with 8 bases that match TRBD1. V trimming: 8 bases; J trimming: 8 bases; junction bases outside the gene matches: 10. The CDR3 is 13 amino acids. CDR1 is MGHDK, CDR2 SYGVNS, per germline. In DNA, the CDR3 is TGTGCCAGCGATCCAGGGGGCCGCAGGGGCTACACCTTC. Amino acids: CASDPGGRRGYTF.

The chain carries TRBV2 and TRBJ2-2; no clear D gene. V lost 10 bases, J lost 6 bases, and 18 bases lay in between. The germline V gene has CDR1 SNHLY and CDR2 FYNNEI. This CDR3 is 14 amino acids long. Here the CDR3 reads CATRSSLDAGELFF. The DNA of the CDR3 is TGTGCCACCCGGTCCAGTCTAGATGCCGGGGAGCTGTTTTTT.

This chain connects TRBV5-6 to TRBJ1-3; tentative D call: TRBD1 (6 bases). The CDR3 consists of 14 residues. Per germline, CDR1 SGHDT and CDR2 YYEEEE. V lost 4 bases and J lost 3, with 11 bases in between. CDR3 in amino acids: CASSRIQGGNTIYF. The CDR3 bases are TGTGCCAGCAGCAGGATACAGGGTGGAAACACCATATATTTT. Together with reference TRBV5-6 and TRBJ1-3, the CDR3 gives the full variable domain: DAGVTQSPTHLIKTRGQQVTLRCSPKSGHDTVSWYQQALGQGPQFIFQYYEEEERQRGNFPDRFSGHQFPNYSSELNVNALLLGDSALYLCASSRIQGGNTIYFGEGSWLTVV.

The chain couples TRBV18 to TRBJ2-1; TRBD2 agrees at 10 bases. Looked up from germline, CDR1 is KGHSH and CDR2 is LQKENI. Trimming cost V 3 bases and J 7 bases; bases outside gene matches: 15. The CDR3 has 18 amino acids. This CDR3 reads CASSPGVLRLAGTNEQFF. Here the CDR3 DNA reads TGTGCCAGCTCACCGGGGGTTCTTCGACTAGCGGGTACGAATGAGCAGTTCTTC.

This clone was observed at least ten times. The rearrangement joins TRBV30 to TRBJ1-2; tentatively, D is TRBD1 (5 bases). This CDR3 contains 15 residues. CDR1 and CDR2 (germline): GTSNPN, SVGIG (reference sequence). Trimming removed 0 bases at V and 3 bases at J, with 14 bases between. In DNA form, the CDR3 reads TGTGCCTGGAGTGTCGACAGCGCCAACTACTATGGCTACACCTTC. Translating it yields CAWSVDSANYYGYTF.

The rearrangement joins TRBV5-1 to TRBJ1-2, with 9 bases aligning to TRBD1. J lost 6 bases, V lost 1 base, and 1 base had no gene match. From germline, CDR1 is SGHRS and CDR2 YFSETQ. This CDR3 comprises 13 residues. CDR3 nucleotides: TGCGCCAGCAGCTTGTGGACAGGGGATGGCTACACCTTC. The encoded protein is CASSLWTGDGYTF.

The CDR3 reads CASSLGQGTNEQYF. For the CDR3, the DNA is TGCGCCAGCAGCTTGGGGCAGGGTACCAACGAGCAGTACTTC. The chain combines TRBV5-1 with TRBJ2-7; tentatively, D is TRBD1 (5 bases). The germline gives CDR1 SGHRS, CDR2 YFSETQ. V was clipped by 0 bases and J by 5 bases, with 12 bases between them. The CDR3 extends over 14 amino acids.

CDR3 amino acids: CSVSETGEAFF. The CDR3, as DNA: TGCAGCGTTTCCGAAACAGGGGAAGCTTTCTTT. This rearrangement joins TRBV29-1 to TRBJ1-1; possibly TRBD1 for D (6 bases). The CDR3 totals 11 residues. V gave up 5 bases and J gave up 8 bases, with 12 bases separating them. Per the germline V gene, CDR1 is SQVTM and CDR2 is ANQGSEA.

This clone was seen just once. The rearrangement joins TRBV2 to TRBJ2-7; the D is unclear. The germline CDR1 and CDR2 sequences are SNHLY and FYNNEI. CDR3 size: 11 residues. V was trimmed by 5 bases and J by 2 bases, leaving 4 bases between them. CDR3 sequence reads: CASSYAYEQYF. The CDR3, as DNA: TGTGCCAGCAGTTATGCCTACGAGCAGTACTTC.

This clone was seen a handful of times. The V and J genes are TRBV7-9 and TRBJ2-7, with 8 bases matching TRBD1. The germline V gene encodes CDR1 SEHNR and CDR2 FQNEAQ (reference sequence). V shed 5 bases, J shed 6 bases, and the junction held 9 bases outside the gene matches. This CDR3 is 14 amino acids long. The CDR3 spells CASSHGDRGGEQYF. The CDR3 coding sequence is TGTGCCAGCAGCCACGGCGACAGGGGAGGCGAGCAGTACTTC.

For the CDR3, the DNA is TGTGCCAGCAGTCCACAGGAGAGCTCCTACAATGAGCAGTTCTTC. Amino acids: CASSPQESSYNEQFF. J is TRBJ2-1 and V is TRBV6-1; D perhaps matches TRBD1 (5 bases). Germline assignment: CDR1 MNHNS and CDR2 SASEGT. The V end lost 5 bases, the J end lost 0 bases, and 11 bases lay between the germline ends. The CDR3 is 15 residues long.

The V gene is TRBV5-6, the J gene TRBJ2-5; D might be TRBD1 (6 bases). Per germline, CDR1 SGHDT and CDR2 YYEEEE. The CDR3 extends over 15 amino acids. Trimming took off 4 bases at V and 7 bases at J, with 20 bases between the two ends. CDR3 in amino acids: CASSHRVPEEGTQYF. CDR3 sequence (DNA): TGTGCCAGCAGCCACAGGGTGCCCGAAGAGGGGACCCAGTACTTC.

The rearrangement links TRBV28 to TRBJ1-5; TRBD1 matches 8 bases. The germline CDR1 and CDR2 sequences are MDHEN and SYDVKM. This CDR3 has 16 residues. Germline trimming cut 1 base from V and 4 bases from J; bases unmatched to any gene: 6. The CDR3 nucleotides are TGTGCCAGCAGTTTATCCGGACAGGGCCATAATCAGCCCCAGCATTTT. Amino acid sequence: CASSLSGQGHNQPQHF.

This rearrangement joins TRBV19 to TRBJ2-3; 8 bases line up with TRBD1. The CDR3 length is 17 residues. The germline V gene encodes CDR1 LNHDA and CDR2 SQIVND (reference sequence). J gave up 3 bases and V 4 bases, and 12 bases lay outside the gene matches. The DNA of the CDR3 is TGTGCCAGTAGTACCCCCGGACAGGGAATGATGACAGATACGCAGTATTTT. As protein: CASSTPGQGMMTDTQYF. The full variable domain, with the rest looked up from reference TRBV19 and TRBJ2-3, is DGGITQSPKYLFRKEGQNVTLSCEQNLNHDAMYWYRQDPGQGLRLIYYSQIVNDFQKGDIAEGYSVSREKKESFPLTVTSAQKNPTAFYLCASSTPGQGMMTDTQYFGPGTRLTVL.

The chain couples TRBV9 to TRBJ2-7; D is possibly TRBD2 (7 bases). V was trimmed by 4 bases and J by 3 bases, leaving 14 bases between them. CDR1 SGDLS and CDR2 YYNGEE come from the germline V gene. This CDR3 comprises 14 residues. This chain's CDR3 is CASSSVGGRYEQYF. CDR3 DNA sequence: TGTGCCAGCAGCTCCGTGGGGGGGCGCTACGAGCAGTACTTC. The complete variable domain, with remaining parts taken from reference TRBV9 and TRBJ2-7, reads DSGVTQTPKHLITATGQRVTLRCSPRSGDLSVYWYQQSLDQGLQFLIQYYNGEERAKGNILERFSAQQFPDLHSELNLSSLELGDSALYFCASSSVGGRYEQYFGPGTRLTVT.

The chain joins TRBV2 to TRBJ1-1, with D tentatively TRBD1 (5 bases). V lost 4 bases and J lost 2, with 11 bases in between. Germline CDR1 reads SNHLY; CDR2 reads FYNNEI. The CDR3 consists of 14 residues. CDR3 in amino acids: CASSVDSFNTEAFF. CDR3 DNA sequence: TGTGCCAGCAGTGTTGACAGCTTCAACACTGAAGCTTTCTTT. The whole variable domain, remainder taken from reference TRBV2 and TRBJ1-1, is EPEVTQTPSHQVTQMGQEVILRCVPISNHLYFYWYRQILGQKVEFLVSFYNNEISEKSEIFDDQFSVERPDGSNFTLKIRSTKLEDSAMYFCASSVDSFNTEAFFGQGTRLTVV.

The chain carries TRBV6-6 and TRBJ1-6; TRBD1 aligns across 7 bases. CDR3 length equals 15 residues. Germline assignment: CDR1 MNHNY and CDR2 SVGAGI (reference sequence). Germline trimming cut 5 bases from V and 7 bases from J; bases unmatched to any gene: 8. CDR3 sequence: CASSHRTGANSPLHF. CDR3 bases: TGTGCCAGCAGTCATAGGACAGGAGCCAATTCACCCCTCCACTTT.